The 5 T cell receptor beta chains presented below share a single source sample, sequenced in a study of blood T cell repertoires in COVID-19. Data came from immunoSEQ multiplex PCR; TCRdb stores just in-frame clones and leaves some out. The sample has hundreds of thousands of clones; roughly 80% are singletons. The sample comprised peripheral blood. These receptors all come from a man aged 25-45 years with active or convalescent COVID-19.

This clone is a singleton in its sample. The rearrangement joins TRBV15 to TRBJ2-2; D possibly corresponds to TRBD1 (5 bases). The CDR3 has 15 residues. V was clipped by 0 bases and J by 8 bases, with 13 bases between them. Germline values: CDR1 LNHNV, CDR2 YYDKDF (reference sequence). The CDR3 bases are TGTGCCACCAGCAGAGATCAGGGCCGGGCGGGGGAGCTGTTTTTT. This translates into CATSRDQGRAGELFF.

The chain has TRBV28 and TRBJ2-7; 8 bases map to TRBD2. V shed 4 bases, J shed 6 bases, and the junction held 5 bases outside the gene matches. Germline V gene data show CDR1 as MDHEN and CDR2 as SYDVKM. CDR3 size: 13 residues. The CDR3 nucleotides are TGTGCCAGCAGTTGGCGGGGGGTGACCGAGCAGTACTTC. It specifies CASSWRGVTEQYF.

This chain joins TRBV5-1 and TRBJ1-3, with 8 nucleotides matching TRBD1. CDR1 and CDR2 from the germline V gene are SGHRS and YFSETQ. The CDR3 extends over 15 amino acids. With V trimmed by 4 bases and J by 1 base, 4 bases remained unmatched. As DNA, the CDR3 is TGCGCCAGCAGCCCGGACAGGGCTTCTGGAAACACCATATATTTT. This encodes CASSPDRASGNTIYF.

CDR3 in amino acids: CASSQEGTSGGPGLFF. The CDR3, as DNA: TGTGCCAGCAGCCAGGAAGGGACTAGCGGGGGCCCGGGGCTGTTTTTT. This chain links TRBV4-2 with TRBJ2-2, with 14 bases lining up with TRBD2. The ends lost 3 bases at V and 13 bases at J; junction bases unmatched: 10. Looked up from germline, CDR1 is LGHNA and CDR2 is YNFKEQ. The CDR3 contains 16 residues.

The chain combines TRBV4-2 with TRBJ2-3; a possible D gene is TRBD2 (5 bases). The germline gives CDR1 LGHNA, CDR2 YNFKEQ. V dropped 0 bases and J dropped 4 bases, with 11 bases sitting between them. This CDR3 has 15 amino acids. CDR3 amino acids: CASSQERGSSDTQYF. The CDR3 nucleotides are TGTGCCAGCAGCCAAGAAAGAGGGAGCTCAGATACGCAGTATTTT.